This T cell receptor (beta chain) is drawn from a study of response to subunit inactivated influenza vaccine. Study observations and caveats: Each seasonal flu vaccination may recruit only limited new T cells, authors suggested.

TCRdb fed the RT-PCR reads into MiXCR, producing one record per CDR3 protein. The sample holds fewer than 600,000 distinct CDR3 sequences, 7.2% seen once. CDR3 length: 17 residues. With 3 bases clipped from V and 4 bases from J, the junction kept 11 bases outside the gene matches. This clonotype showed up just a few times. Its cognate antigen is unknown. This clonotype was obtained from a man between 50 and 75 years old who received an inactivated influenza vaccine. Sequenced here: PBMCs from blood, sampled about 24 months after vaccination. The chain carries TRBV12-3 or TRBV12-4 and TRBJ1-3; 8 bases are shared with TRBD1. CDR3 sequence (DNA): TGTGCCAGCAGTTTGAGAAGGCAGGGGACAGGCGGAAACACCATATATTTT. Amino acid sequence: CASSLRRQGTGGNTIYF.